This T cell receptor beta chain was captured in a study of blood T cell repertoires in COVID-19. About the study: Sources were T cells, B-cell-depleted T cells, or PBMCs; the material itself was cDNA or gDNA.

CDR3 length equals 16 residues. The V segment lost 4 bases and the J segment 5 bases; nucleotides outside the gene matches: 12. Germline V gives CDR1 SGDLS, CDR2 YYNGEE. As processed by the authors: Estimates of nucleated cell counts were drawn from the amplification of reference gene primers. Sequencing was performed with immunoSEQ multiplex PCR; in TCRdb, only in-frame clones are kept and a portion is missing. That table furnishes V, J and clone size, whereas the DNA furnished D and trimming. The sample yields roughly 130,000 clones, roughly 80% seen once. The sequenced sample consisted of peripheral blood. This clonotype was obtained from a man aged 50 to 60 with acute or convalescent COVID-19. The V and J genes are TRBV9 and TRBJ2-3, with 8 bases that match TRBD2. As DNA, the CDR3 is TGTGCCAGCAGCTCAGTCGGGCGGGGGGAATTAGATACGCAGTATTTT. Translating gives CASSSVGRGELDTQYF.